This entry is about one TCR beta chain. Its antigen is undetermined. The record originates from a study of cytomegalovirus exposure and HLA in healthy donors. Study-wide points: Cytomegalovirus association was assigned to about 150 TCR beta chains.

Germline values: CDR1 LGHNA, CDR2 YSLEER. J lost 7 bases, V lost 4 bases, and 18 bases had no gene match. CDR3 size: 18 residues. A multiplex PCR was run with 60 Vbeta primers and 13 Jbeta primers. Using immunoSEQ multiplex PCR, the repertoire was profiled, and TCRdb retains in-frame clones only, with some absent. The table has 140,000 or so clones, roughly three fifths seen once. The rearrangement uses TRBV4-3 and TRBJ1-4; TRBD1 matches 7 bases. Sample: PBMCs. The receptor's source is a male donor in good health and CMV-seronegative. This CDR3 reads CASSLSGQIIRESEKLFF. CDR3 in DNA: TGCGCCAGCAGCCTATCGGGACAGATTATTCGGGAGAGTGAAAAACTGTTTTTT.